This TCR beta chain was sequenced in a study of T cells in Graves' hyperthyroidism and ophthalmopathy. Study-wide context: Blood was drawn when the patient was first diagnosed and still untreated.

RNA transcripts yielded amplified TCR beta CDR3 regions. The HTBI primer set served for first-round RT-PCR of the TCR CDR3. TCRdb re-analysed the multiplex PCR reads in MiXCR, keeping a single row per CDR3 protein. The table includes 200,000 to 300,000 distinct CDR3 sequences, approximately 25% detected once. Each person with ophthalmopathy scored at least 3 on the Clinical Activity Score, reached NOSPECS grade 4 or higher, and had been ill under 3 months. Findings and limits, study-wide: Model output signaled ophthalmopathy a median around 6.9 months ahead of onset.

This CDR3 is 15 amino acids long. Trimming left V 5 bases short and J 1 base short, with 14 bases between. Germline V lookup: CDR1 SGHVS, CDR2 FQNEAQ. This clonotype has a count of ten or more. Its antigen is unidentified. This receptor was obtained from a woman in her thirties or forties with Graves' ophthalmopathy. The J gene is TRBJ1-1, the V gene TRBV7-8; no clear D. Sequencing was done on a sample of blood. The CDR3 spells CASSPRASKNTEAFF. The CDR3 DNA reads TGTGCCAGCAGCCCGAGGGCCAGTAAGAACACTGAAGCTTTCTTT.